This T cell receptor (beta chain) was sequenced in a study of identical twins. In regard to this clonotype: Its antigen remains unidentified.

All donors were healthy, and all were Caucasian. The study, taken as a whole, reports: Its conclusions, products of cross-sectional statistical analysis, did not come from following the same donors. Researchers reported excess low generation probability among twin-shared out-of-frame alpha sequences. Twins showed weaker excess sharing in their beta out-of-frame sequences.

V lost 8 bases and J lost 0, with 14 bases in between. The CDR3 runs 14 residues. Looked up from germline, CDR1 is SNHLY and CDR2 is FYNNEI. Using its own MiXCR run on the 5' RACE reads, TCRdb lists one record per CDR3 protein. The data hold about 1.7 million distinct CDR3 sequences, with around 29% observed a single time. The source material was cord blood. The V and J genes are TRBV2 and TRBJ2-7; D is unclear. This TCR came from a newborn girl in good health. The CDR3 nucleotides are TGTGCCAGCGAGACCGACACCCTCTCCTACGAGCAGTACTTC. It codes for CASETDTLSYEQYF.